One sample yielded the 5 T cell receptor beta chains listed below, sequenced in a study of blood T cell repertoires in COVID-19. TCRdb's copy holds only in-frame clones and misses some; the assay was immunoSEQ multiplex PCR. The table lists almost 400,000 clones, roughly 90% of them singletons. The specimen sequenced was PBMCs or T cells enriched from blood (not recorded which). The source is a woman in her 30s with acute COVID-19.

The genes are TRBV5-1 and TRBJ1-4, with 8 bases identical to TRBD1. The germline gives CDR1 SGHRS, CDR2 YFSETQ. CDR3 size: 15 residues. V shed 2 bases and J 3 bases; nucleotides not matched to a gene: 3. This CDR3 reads CASSLGTGPNEKLFF. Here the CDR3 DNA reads TGCGCCAGCAGCTTAGGGACAGGCCCTAATGAAAAACTGTTTTTT.

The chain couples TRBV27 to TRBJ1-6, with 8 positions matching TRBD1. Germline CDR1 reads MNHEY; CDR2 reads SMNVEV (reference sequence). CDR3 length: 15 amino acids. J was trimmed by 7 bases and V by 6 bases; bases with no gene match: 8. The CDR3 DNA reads TGTGCCAGCAGAAGGATCCGGACAGGGAATTCACCCCTCCACTTT. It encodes CASRRIRTGNSPLHF.

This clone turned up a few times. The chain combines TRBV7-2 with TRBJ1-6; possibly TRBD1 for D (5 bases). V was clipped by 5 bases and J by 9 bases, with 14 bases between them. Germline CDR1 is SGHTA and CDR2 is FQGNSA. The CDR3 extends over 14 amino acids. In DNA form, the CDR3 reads TGTGCCAGCAGCCCAGGGTATAGGGGTTCACCCCTCCACTTT. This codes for CASSPGYRGSPLHF.

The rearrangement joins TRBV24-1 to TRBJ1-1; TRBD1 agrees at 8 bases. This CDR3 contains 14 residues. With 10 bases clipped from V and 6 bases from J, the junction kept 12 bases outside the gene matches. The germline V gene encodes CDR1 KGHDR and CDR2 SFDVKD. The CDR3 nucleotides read TGTGCCACGAGAGCAGGGGGCGTCTTCGCTGAAGCTTTCTTT. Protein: CATRAGGVFAEAFF.

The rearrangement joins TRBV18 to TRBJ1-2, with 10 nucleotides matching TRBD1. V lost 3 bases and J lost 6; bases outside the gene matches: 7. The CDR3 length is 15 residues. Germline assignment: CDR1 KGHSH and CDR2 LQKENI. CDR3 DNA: TGTGCCAGCTCACCGGTTGGGACAGGGGTGGATGGCTACACCTTC. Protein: CASSPVGTGVDGYTF.